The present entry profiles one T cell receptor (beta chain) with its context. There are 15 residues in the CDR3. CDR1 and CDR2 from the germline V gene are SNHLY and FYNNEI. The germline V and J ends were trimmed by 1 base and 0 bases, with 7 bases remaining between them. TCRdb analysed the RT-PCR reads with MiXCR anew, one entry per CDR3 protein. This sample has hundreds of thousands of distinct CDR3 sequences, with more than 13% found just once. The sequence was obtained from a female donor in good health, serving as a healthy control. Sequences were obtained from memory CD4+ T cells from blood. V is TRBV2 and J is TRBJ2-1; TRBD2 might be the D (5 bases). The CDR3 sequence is CASSEELVSYNEQFF. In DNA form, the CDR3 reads TGTGCCAGCAGTGAAGAACTAGTCTCCTACAATGAGCAGTTCTTC.